This T cell receptor (beta chain) emerged from a study of T cells in Graves' hyperthyroidism and ophthalmopathy. As for the study in general: Peripheral blood was acquired at first diagnosis, ahead of any therapy whatsoever.

The V gene end was trimmed by 6 bases and the J gene end by 3 bases; junction bases not matched to a gene: 6. The CDR3 is 15 residues long. Germline lookup yields CDR1 KGHSH and CDR2 LQKENI. TCR beta CDR3 regions were amplified from RNA. An initial round of RT-PCR targeting the TCR CDR3 relied on the HTBI primer set. TCRdb itself ran the multiplex PCR reads through MiXCR, one entry per CDR3 protein. The table has fewer than 650,000 distinct CDR3 sequences, over 12% seen once. In this sample, this clonotype turned up many times. Lactation, pregnancy, other autoimmune disease or uncontrolled infection excluded patients. PBMCs were sourced from approximately 9 ml fresh peripheral blood.

Sample: blood. V and J are TRBV18 and TRBJ1-5; TRBD1 agrees at 9 bases. The clonotype originates from a woman aged 40 to 55 with Graves' ophthalmopathy. CDR3 sequence (DNA): TGTGCCAGCTCGCGAGACAGGGGGTACAATCAGCCCCAGCATTTT. Translated: CASSRDRGYNQPQHF. Full variable domain (missing parts from reference TRBV18 and TRBJ1-5): NAGVMQNPRHLVRRRGQEARLRCSPMKGHSHVYWYRQLPEEGLKFMVYLQKENIIDESGMPKERFSAEFPKEGPSILRIQQVVRGDSAAYFCASSRDRGYNQPQHFGDGTRLSIL.